This T cell receptor beta chain came from a study of OX40 agonist ivuxolimab in advanced cancers. In terms of the full investigation: Ivuxolimab was a fully human IgG2 agonistic monoclonal antibody targeting the costimulatory receptor OX40 (CD134). Partial responses were achieved by three dose-escalation patients, of whom one had hepatocellular carcinoma and two had cutaneous melanoma. In the dose-escalation cohort, 82.7% of patients were male, and the mean age was approximately 64 years, with a range of 23 to 79. Peripheral TCRbeta sequencing was intended to test whether TCR sequence diversity was altered and clonal T-cell expansion was caused by ivuxolimab. Of the approximately 50 patients in dose escalation, 19 had hepatocellular carcinoma, roughly 15 had melanoma, 9 had renal cell carcinoma and 9 had head and neck cancer. Patients were allowed to have had prior anti-PD-1, anti-PD-L1 or anti-CTLA-4 therapy, and 30% to 50% of the dose-escalation patients had previously received checkpoint inhibitors. Intravenous ivuxolimab was administered to patients every 2 weeks at six dose levels: 0.01, 0.1, 0.3, 1.5, 3 and 10 mg/kg. The paper describes the monotherapy dose-escalation part (N = 52 patients) of the phase I trial of ivuxolimab.

The trial excluded patients who had a history of autoimmune disease or who were on systemic immunosuppression. Peripheral blood for TCR sequencing was drawn from every dose cohort at baseline, at cycle 4 day 1 and at cycle 7 day 1. The samples were taken from a phase I, first-in-human, multicenter, open-label dose-escalation trial of ivuxolimab. The trial enrolled adults with locally advanced or metastatic head and neck squamous cell, hepatocellular, melanoma or renal cell carcinoma. Before TCR sequencing, CD4+ and CD8+ T cells were separately sorted from peripheral blood. Genomic DNA was extracted from sorted cells for sequencing of the TCRbeta CDR3 region. The immunoSEQ Assay was used to sequence the TCRbeta CDR3 regions. TCRdb stores this immuneACCESS table with in-frame sequences only. Part of the clones is absent; in the studies checked, under half of the shortfall reflects unresolved V genes, and no reason is known for the rest. This sample comprises roughly 45,000 clones, around 84% of them detected only once. Around 20% of the sample is in the top ten clones.

The study at large found these results: Partial responders in the 0.1-3.0 mg/kg groups had among the lowest normalized peripheral clonal expansion, especially among CD8+ T cells. Low levels of normalized T-cell clonal expansion were also seen in some patients who did not respond. At doses of 0.1 to 3.0 mg/kg, clonal expansion of both CD4+ and CD8+ T cells in blood was seen between baseline and week 6. The antigen specificity of the peripheral T cells that underwent clonal expansion was not determined. After ivuxolimab, more expanded clones were found on average in CD8+ T cells than in CD4+ T cells.

From its cysteine to its phenylalanine, the CDR3 spans 16 amino acids. Only CDR3 DNA is held: 48 bases, read in frame from base 1. The germline V gene (reference sequence) sets CDR1 to SSHAT and CDR2 to FNYEAQ. Trimmed from V: 5 bases; trimmed from J: 5 bases; junction bases lacking a gene match: 10. Of note for this clone: It lacks a known antigen. Base qualities are not recorded, but no much larger clone differs from it by a single base.

Sequenced here: CD4+ or CD8+ T cells sorted from blood, sampled in a trial of the OX40 agonist ivuxolimab. The sequence was collected from an adult with an advanced solid tumor such as melanoma, head and neck, liver or kidney cancer. The chain is encoded by TRBV7-7 joined to TRBJ2-5; 11 of the junction bases match TRBD1. DNA sequence: TGTGCCAGCAGCCAATCCGGGACAGGGGGAGGGGAGACCCAGTACTTC. This encodes CASSQSGTGGGETQYF. Reference TRBV7-7 and TRBJ2-5 proteins supply the regions before and after the CDR3; the full variable domain is: GAGVSQSPRYKVTKRGQDVTLRCDPISSHATLYWYQQALGQGPEFLTYFNYEAQPDKSGLPSDRFSAERPEGSISTLTIQRTEQRDSAMYRCASSQSGTGGGETQYFGPGTRLLVL.